This TCR beta chain was obtained from a study of blood T cell repertoires in COVID-19. Study summary: The United States, Italy and Spain supplied acute and convalescent COVID-19 samples.

Only in-frame clones appear in the TCRdb table, and some are missing; sequencing was by immunoSEQ multiplex PCR. The repertoire consists of about 180,000 clones, with 89% occurring once and the leading ten covering approximately 2.3%. Germline CDR1 reads MDHEN; CDR2 reads SYDVKM. The CDR3 totals 14 residues. With 5 bases removed from V and 7 bases from J, the gap between germline ends came to 15 bases. The specimen sequenced was PBMCs or T cells enriched from blood (not recorded which). The sequence came from a middle-aged woman with acute COVID-19. The chain has TRBV28 and TRBJ2-4, with D maybe TRBD2 (7 bases). DNA of the CDR3: TGTGCCAGCAGTGGGGGGGGCCTTGAGAACATTCAGTACTTC. It encodes CASSGGGLENIQYF.